A selection of T cell receptor beta chains follows, all from one sample in a study of cytomegalovirus exposure and HLA in healthy donors. The assay was immunoSEQ multiplex PCR, and TCRdb's table has in-frame clones only and misses some. The repertoire holds 100,000 to 150,000 clones, with 80% to 90% as singletons. The sequenced sample consisted of PBMCs. These receptors originate from a young woman in good health and CMV-seronegative. Both conserved end residues are part of each CDR3. D genes are given only for firm matches. Clone size, where shown, is once, few, many, or a class for clones that have expanded.

cdr3_nt: TGTGCCAGCAGCCCGCGGGGGTACAATGAGCAGTTCTTC; cdr3_aa: CASSPRGYNEQFF; cdr3_length: 13; j_call: TRBJ2-1; v_call: TRBV6-6; d_call: TRBD2; clone_size: .
cdr3_nt: TGTGCCAGCAGCCAAACAGGGACCTCTGGAAACACCATATATTTT; cdr3_aa: CASSQTGTSGNTIYF; cdr3_length: 15; j_call: TRBJ1-3; v_call: TRBV27; d_call: .; clone_size: once
cdr3_nt: TGTGCCAGCAGCTTACAGGGCCACGAGTCCGCTTTCTTT; cdr3_aa: CASSLQGHESAFF; cdr3_length: 13; j_call: TRBJ1-1; v_call: TRBV11-2; d_call: .; clone_size: .
cdr3_nt: TGTGCCAGCAGCTTAGGCAGGGATGTTGAAAAACTGTTTTTT; cdr3_aa: CASSLGRDVEKLFF; cdr3_length: 14; j_call: TRBJ1-4; v_call: TRBV7-9; d_call: .; clone_size: .
cdr3_nt: TGTGCCAGCAGCCCCCAGGCTACAGTGAACACTGAAGCTTTCTTT; cdr3_aa: CASSPQATVNTEAFF; cdr3_length: 15; j_call: TRBJ1-1; v_call: TRBV9; d_call: .; clone_size: few
cdr3_nt: TGTGCCAGTAGTACCCGGCAGACAGATGGCTACACCTTC; cdr3_aa: CASSTRQTDGYTF; cdr3_length: 13; j_call: TRBJ1-2; v_call: TRBV19; d_call: .; clone_size: .
cdr3_nt: TGCGCCAGCAGCCTCAACCCGGGACAGGGATTCGCCGGGGAGCTGTTTTTT; cdr3_aa: CASSLNPGQGFAGELFF; cdr3_length: 17; j_call: TRBJ2-2; v_call: TRBV5-1; d_call: TRBD1; clone_size: .
cdr3_nt: TGTGCCAGCGGCAGGACAGGAGATTCACCCCTCCACTTT; cdr3_aa: CASGRTGDSPLHF; cdr3_length: 13; j_call: TRBJ1-6; v_call: TRBV28; d_call: TRBD1; clone_size: once
cdr3_nt: TGTGCCAGCAGCTCGACTAGTAGGGGTGAGCAGTTCTTC; cdr3_aa: CASSSTSRGEQFF; cdr3_length: 13; j_call: TRBJ2-1; v_call: TRBV6-5; d_call: .; clone_size: .
cdr3_nt: TGTGCCAGCTCACCAGGGACTAGCGGTCCTTCCTACGAGCAGTACTTC; cdr3_aa: CASSPGTSGPSYEQYF; cdr3_length: 16; j_call: TRBJ2-7; v_call: TRBV18; d_call: TRBD2; clone_size: .